The 2 T cell receptor beta chains presented below share a single source sample, sequenced in a study of cytomegalovirus exposure and HLA in healthy donors. Use of 60 Vbeta and 13 Jbeta primers characterized the PCR. Clones were sequenced by immunoSEQ multiplex PCR, and TCRdb holds only the in-frame ones, with some missing. The repertoire holds approximately 44,000 clones, with roughly 60% as singletons. The specimen was PBMCs. These receptors were taken from a human donor in good health.

This clone occurred a few times. V usage is TRBV7-9 and J usage is TRBJ2-1, with TRBD2 identical over 12 bases. With V trimmed by 2 bases and J by 6 bases, 2 bases remained unmatched. Per the germline V gene, CDR1 is SEHNR and CDR2 is FQNEAQ (reference sequence). The CDR3 length is 15 residues. This CDR3 is CASSLPGLAGNEQFF. The CDR3 DNA sequence: TGTGCCAGCAGCTTACCGGGACTAGCGGGCAATGAGCAGTTCTTC.

The chain links TRBV5-4 to TRBJ1-2; unclear D gene. The germline gives CDR1 SGHNT, CDR2 YYREEE (reference sequence). V shed 5 bases and J shed 3 bases, with 11 bases lying between them. The CDR3 has 13 residues. Written as DNA, the CDR3 is TGTGCCAGCAGAGATCAGCGGGACTATGGCTACACCTTC. It translates to CASRDQRDYGYTF.